This T cell receptor (beta chain) was observed in a study of response to subunit inactivated influenza vaccine. Overall study findings and caveats: Each seasonal flu vaccination may recruit only limited new T cells, authors suggested.

Trimming removed 3 bases from V and 1 base from J, with 13 bases in between. This CDR3 is built from 16 residues. Germline values: CDR1 LNHNV, CDR2 YYDKDF (reference sequence). This clonotype was seen a handful of times. Its antigen is not identified. One entry per CDR3 protein results from TCRdb running MiXCR on the RT-PCR reads. Altogether hundreds of thousands of distinct CDR3 sequences are present, over 25% being singletons, with the ten largest covering approximately 2%. The chain joins TRBV15 to TRBJ1-5; maybe TRBD1 (5 bases). The material was CD4+ T cells sorted from PBMCs, obtained 4 to 6 days after vaccination. This clonotype was obtained from a man aged 50-60 years who received an inactivated influenza vaccine. The DNA of the CDR3 is TGTGCCACCAGCAGCCCTGGGAGGGGAAGCAATCAGCCCCAGCATTTT. Translated, it gives CATSSPGRGSNQPQHF.